This section outlines one T cell receptor (beta chain) sequence together with its context. V lost 2 bases to trimming and J lost 4 bases, with 15 bases between them. Per germline, CDR1 GTSNPN and CDR2 SVGIG (reference sequence). The CDR3 loop spans 15 amino acids. These data come from a study of blood T cell repertoires in COVID-19. On the study more broadly: Donors in the United States, Italy and Spain gave samples during acute or convalescent COVID-19.

The method was immunoSEQ multiplex PCR; TCRdb's version includes in-frame clones alone and lacks a portion of them. This table has around 130,000 clones, roughly 83% appearing once. This chain connects TRBV30 to TRBJ1-3; D not resolved. The clonotype comes from a man in his 60s with acute or convalescent COVID-19. The sequencing input was peripheral blood. DNA for the CDR3: TGTGCCTGGAGTTTGGCAGGTCTCTCAGGAAACACCATATATTTT. It codes for CAWSLAGLSGNTIYF. The whole variable domain, filled in from reference TRBV30 and TRBJ1-3, reads SQTIHQWPATLVQPVGSPLSLECTVEGTSNPNLYWYRQAAGRGLQLLFYSVGIGQISSEVPQNLSASRPQDRQFILSSKKLLLSDSGFYLCAWSLAGLSGNTIYFGEGSWLTVV.